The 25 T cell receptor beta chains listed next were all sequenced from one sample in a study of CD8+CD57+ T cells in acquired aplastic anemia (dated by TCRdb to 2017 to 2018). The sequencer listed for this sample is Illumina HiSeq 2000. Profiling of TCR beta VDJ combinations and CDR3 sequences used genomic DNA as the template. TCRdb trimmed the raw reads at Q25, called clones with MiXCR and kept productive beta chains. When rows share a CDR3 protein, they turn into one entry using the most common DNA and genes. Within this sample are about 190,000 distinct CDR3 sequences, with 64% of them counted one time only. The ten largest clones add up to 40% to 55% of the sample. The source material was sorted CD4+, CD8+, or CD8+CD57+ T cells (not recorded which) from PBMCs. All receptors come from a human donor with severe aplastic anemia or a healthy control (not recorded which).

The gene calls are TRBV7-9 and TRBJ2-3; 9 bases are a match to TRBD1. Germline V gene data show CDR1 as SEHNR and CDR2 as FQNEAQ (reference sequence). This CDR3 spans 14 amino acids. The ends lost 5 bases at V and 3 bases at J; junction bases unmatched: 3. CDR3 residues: CASSTGQGTDTQYF. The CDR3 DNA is TGTGCCAGCAGCACAGGACAGGGGACAGATACGCAGTATTTT. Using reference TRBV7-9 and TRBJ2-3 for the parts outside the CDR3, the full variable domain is DTGVSQNPRHKITKRGQNVTFRCDPISEHNRLYWYRQTLGQGPEFLTYFQNEAQLEKSRLLSDRFSAERPKGSFSTLEIQRTEQGDSAMYLCASSTGQGTDTQYFGPGTRLTVL.

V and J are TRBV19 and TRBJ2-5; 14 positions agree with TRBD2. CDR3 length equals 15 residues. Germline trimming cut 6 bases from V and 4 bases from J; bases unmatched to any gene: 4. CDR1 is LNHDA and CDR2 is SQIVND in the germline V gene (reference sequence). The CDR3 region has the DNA TGTGCCAGTAGGACTAGCGGGAGGGCCCGAGAGACCCAGTACTTC. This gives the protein CASRTSGRARETQYF.

The CDR3 sequence is CAISENPGASSPLHF. The CDR3 DNA reads TGTGCCATCAGTGAAAATCCCGGGGCAAGTTCACCCCTCCACTTT. This chain links TRBV10-3 with TRBJ1-6; tentative D call: TRBD1 (5 bases). CDR3 length equals 15 residues. CDR1 and CDR2 from the germline V gene are ENHRY and SYGVKD. With 3 bases removed from V and 9 bases from J, the gap between germline ends came to 15 bases.

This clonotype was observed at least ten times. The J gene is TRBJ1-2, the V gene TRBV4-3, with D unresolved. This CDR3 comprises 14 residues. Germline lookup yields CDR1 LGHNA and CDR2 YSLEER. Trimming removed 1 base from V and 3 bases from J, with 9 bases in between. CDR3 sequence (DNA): TGCGCCAGCAGCCAAGGTCGGCAGGACTATGGCTACACCTTC. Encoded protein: CASSQGRQDYGYTF.

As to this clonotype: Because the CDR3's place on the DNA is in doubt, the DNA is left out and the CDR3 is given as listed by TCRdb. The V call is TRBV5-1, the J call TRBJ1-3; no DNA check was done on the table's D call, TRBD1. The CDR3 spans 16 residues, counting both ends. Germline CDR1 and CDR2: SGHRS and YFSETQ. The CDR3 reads CASSLGTVGVGNTIYF.

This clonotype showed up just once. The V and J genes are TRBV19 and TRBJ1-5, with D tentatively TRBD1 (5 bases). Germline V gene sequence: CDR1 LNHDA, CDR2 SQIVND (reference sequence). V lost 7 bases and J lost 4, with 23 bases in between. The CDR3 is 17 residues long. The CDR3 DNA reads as TGTGCCAGTACCCCCTCACCAGGGCGGTCAATGAATCAGCCCCAGCATTTT. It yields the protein CASTPSPGRSMNQPQHF.

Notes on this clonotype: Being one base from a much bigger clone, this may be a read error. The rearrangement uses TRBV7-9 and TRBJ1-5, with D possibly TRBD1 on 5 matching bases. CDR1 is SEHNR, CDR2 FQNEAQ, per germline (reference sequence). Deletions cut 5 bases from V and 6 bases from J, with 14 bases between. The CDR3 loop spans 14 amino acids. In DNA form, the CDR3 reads TGTGCCAGCAGCCCCGCAGGGTCGGGTCAGCCCCAGCATTTT. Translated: CASSPAGSGQPQHF.

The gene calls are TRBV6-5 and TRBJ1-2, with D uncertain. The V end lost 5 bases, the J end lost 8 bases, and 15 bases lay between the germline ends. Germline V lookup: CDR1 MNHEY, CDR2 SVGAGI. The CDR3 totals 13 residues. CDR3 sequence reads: CASSDSGWWGYTF. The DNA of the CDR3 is TGTGCCAGCAGTGATTCTGGATGGTGGGGCTACACCTTC.

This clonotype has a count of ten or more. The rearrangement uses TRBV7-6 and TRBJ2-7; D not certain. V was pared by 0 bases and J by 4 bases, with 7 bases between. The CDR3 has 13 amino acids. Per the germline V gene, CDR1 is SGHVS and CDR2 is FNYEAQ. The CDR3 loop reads CASSLANAYEQYF. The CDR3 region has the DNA TGTGCCAGCAGCTTAGCGAACGCATACGAGCAGTACTTC.

CDR3 in DNA: TGTGCCAGCAGCCAACAGAGGGGCTGGAACACTGAAGCTTTCTTT. Its protein product is CASSQQRGWNTEAFF. The V call is TRBV11-2, the J call TRBJ1-1; D is possibly TRBD1 (5 bases). This CDR3 spans 15 amino acids. V gave up 5 bases and J gave up 1 base, with 14 bases separating them. Germline loops: CDR1 SGHAT, CDR2 FQNNGV.

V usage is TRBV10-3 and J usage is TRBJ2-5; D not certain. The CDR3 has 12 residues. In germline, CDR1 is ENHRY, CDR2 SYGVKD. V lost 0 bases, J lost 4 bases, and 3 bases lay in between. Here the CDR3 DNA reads TGTGCCATCAGTGAGTCCGGAGAGACCCAGTACTTC. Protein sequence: CAISESGETQYF.

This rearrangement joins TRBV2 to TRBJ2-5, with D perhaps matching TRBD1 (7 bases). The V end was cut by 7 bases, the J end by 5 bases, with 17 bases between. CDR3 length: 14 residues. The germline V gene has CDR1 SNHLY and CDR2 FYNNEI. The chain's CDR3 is CASNTQGGRETQYF. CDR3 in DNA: TGTGCCAGCAATACCCAGGGGGGACGGGAGACCCAGTACTTC.

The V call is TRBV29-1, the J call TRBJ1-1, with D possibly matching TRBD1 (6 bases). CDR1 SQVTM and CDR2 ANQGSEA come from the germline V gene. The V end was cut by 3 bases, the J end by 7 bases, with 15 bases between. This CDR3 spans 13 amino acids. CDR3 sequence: CSVERTAGDEAFF. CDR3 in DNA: TGCAGCGTTGAGCGAACGGCAGGGGATGAAGCTTTCTTT.

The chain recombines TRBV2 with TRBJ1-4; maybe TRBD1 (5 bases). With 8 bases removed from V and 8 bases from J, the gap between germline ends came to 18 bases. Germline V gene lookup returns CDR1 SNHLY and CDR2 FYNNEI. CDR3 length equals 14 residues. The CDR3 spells CASRGDGGWEKLFF. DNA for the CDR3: TGTGCCAGCCGGGGGGACGGGGGATGGGAAAAACTGTTTTTT.

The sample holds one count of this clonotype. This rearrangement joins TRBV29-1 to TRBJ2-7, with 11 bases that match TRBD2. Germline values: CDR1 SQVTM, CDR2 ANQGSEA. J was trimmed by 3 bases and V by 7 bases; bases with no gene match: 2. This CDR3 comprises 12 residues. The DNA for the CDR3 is TGCAGCGCCACTAGCGGGAGCTACGAGCAGTACTTC. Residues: CSATSGSYEQYF.

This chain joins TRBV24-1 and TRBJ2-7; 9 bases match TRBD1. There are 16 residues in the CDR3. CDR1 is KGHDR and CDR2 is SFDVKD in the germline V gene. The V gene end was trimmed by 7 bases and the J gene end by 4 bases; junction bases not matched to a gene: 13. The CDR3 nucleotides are TGTGCCACCAGCAGCTCGGCCGGGACAGGGCGGTACGAGCAGTACTTC. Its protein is CATSSSAGTGRYEQYF.

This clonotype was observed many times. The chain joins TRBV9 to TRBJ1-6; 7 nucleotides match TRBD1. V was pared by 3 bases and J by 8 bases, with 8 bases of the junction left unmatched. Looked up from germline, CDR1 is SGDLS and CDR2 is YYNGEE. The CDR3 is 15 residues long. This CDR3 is CASSAQGGGDSPLHF. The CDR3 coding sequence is TGTGCCAGCAGCGCCCAGGGGGGAGGAGATTCACCCCTCCACTTT.

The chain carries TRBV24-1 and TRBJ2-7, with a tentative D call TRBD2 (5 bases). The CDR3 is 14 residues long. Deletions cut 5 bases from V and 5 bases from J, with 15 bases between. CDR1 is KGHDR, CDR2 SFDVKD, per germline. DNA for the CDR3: TGTGCCACCAGTGTAGGTGGGAGTGCCCACGAGCAGTACTTC. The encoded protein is CATSVGGSAHEQYF.

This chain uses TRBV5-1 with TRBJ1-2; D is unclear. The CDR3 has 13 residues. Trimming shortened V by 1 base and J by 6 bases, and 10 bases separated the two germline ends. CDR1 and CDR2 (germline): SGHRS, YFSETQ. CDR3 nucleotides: TGCGCCAGCAGCTTGTCGGAGGGTGATGGCTACACCTTC. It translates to CASSLSEGDGYTF.

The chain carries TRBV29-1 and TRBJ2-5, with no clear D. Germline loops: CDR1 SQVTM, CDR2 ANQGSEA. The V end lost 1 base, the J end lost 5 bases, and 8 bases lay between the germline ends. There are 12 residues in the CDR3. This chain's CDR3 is CSVEAPRETQYF. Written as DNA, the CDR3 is TGCAGCGTTGAAGCCCCGAGGGAGACCCAGTACTTC.

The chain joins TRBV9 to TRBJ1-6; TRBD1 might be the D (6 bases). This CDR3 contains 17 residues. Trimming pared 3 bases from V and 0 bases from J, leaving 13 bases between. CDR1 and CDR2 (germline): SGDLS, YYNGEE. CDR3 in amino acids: CASSATTGSSYNSPLHF. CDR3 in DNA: TGTGCCAGCAGCGCAACGACAGGTAGCTCCTATAATTCACCCCTCCACTTT.

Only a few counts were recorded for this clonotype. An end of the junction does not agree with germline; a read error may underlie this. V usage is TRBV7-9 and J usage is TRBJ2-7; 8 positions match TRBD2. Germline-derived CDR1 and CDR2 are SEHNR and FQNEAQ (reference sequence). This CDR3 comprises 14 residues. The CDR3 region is CASTLAGSSYEQYF. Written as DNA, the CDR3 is TGTGCCAGCACCTTAGCGGGGTCCTCCTACGAGCAGTACTTC.

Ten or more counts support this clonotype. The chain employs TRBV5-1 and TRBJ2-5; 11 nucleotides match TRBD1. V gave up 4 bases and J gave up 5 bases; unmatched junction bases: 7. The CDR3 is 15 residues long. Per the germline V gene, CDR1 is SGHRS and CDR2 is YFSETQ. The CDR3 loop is CASSGGTGGLETQYF. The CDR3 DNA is TGCGCCAGCAGCGGGGGGACAGGGGGATTGGAGACCCAGTACTTC. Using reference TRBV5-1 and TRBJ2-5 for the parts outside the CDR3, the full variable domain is KAGVTQTPRYLIKTRGQQVTLSCSPISGHRSVSWYQQTPGQGLQFLFEYFSETQRNKGNFPGRFSGRQFSNSRSEMNVSTLELGDSALYLCASSGGTGGLETQYFGPGTRLLVL.

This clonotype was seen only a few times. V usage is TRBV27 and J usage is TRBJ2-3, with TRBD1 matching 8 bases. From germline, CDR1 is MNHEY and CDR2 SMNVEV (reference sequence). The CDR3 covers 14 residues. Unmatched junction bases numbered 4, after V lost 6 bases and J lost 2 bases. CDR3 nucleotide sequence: TGTGCCAGCAGCGGACAGGGCCCCACAGATACGCAGTATTTT. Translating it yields CASSGQGPTDTQYF.

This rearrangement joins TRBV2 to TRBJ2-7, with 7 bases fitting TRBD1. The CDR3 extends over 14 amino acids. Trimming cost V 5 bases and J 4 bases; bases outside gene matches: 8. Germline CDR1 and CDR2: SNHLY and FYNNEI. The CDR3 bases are TGTGCCAGCAGTTGGGGGACAGTCTCGTACGAGCAGTACTTC. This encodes CASSWGTVSYEQYF. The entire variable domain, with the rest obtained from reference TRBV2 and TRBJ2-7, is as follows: EPEVTQTPSHQVTQMGQEVILRCVPISNHLYFYWYRQILGQKVEFLVSFYNNEISEKSEIFDDQFSVERPDGSNFTLKIRSTKLEDSAMYFCASSWGTVSYEQYFGPGTRLTVT.